This T cell receptor beta chain was retrieved from a study of blood T cell repertoires in COVID-19 (dated by TCRdb to between 2020 and 2021). The study in broad terms: Samples covering the acute and convalescent phases of COVID-19 were provided by collaborators in the United States, Italy and Spain. The material from the prospective study consisted of cDNA or gDNA derived from T cells, B-cell-depleted T cells, or PBMCs. The dataset comprised deeply sampled blood TCRbeta repertoires from subjects exposed to, actively infected with, or recovered from COVID-19. A de-identified subject ID, COVID-19 status, age in years and sex were almost always included in the sample metadata. The repertoires were released in a freely available public database meant as a resource for research on the immune response to SARS-CoV-2. Where available, HLA class I and class II types were taken from metadata supplied by the sample provider and were not determined by assay-based typing. Samples came from the ongoing ImmuneRACE study (first 160 participants) plus 1,254 subjects from 6 global collaborators. Here is what the overall study found, with its caveats: Clinical and demographic metadata were provided uncurated, with the amount varying by source and participant.

The CDR3 measures 14 amino acids from cysteine to phenylalanine. The DNA shown is the 42-base CDR3, in frame from base 1. Taken from the germline V gene, the CDR1 and CDR2 loops are MNHEY and SVGAGI. The trim is 2 bases for V and 4 bases for J, with a gap of 12 bases between the germline ends. A word on this clone: It lacks a known antigen. Per-base quality was not reported, and no clone a single base away is much larger than it.

The collaborating institutions used their own protocols to collect whole blood in K2EDTA tubes. For TCRbeta analysis, collaborator samples were shipped as frozen whole blood, as isolated PBMCs, or as DNA extracted from either sample type. TCRbeta CDR3 regions were amplified from genomic DNA using the immunoSEQ Assay, a bias-controlled multiplex PCR. Processing in the source paper ran as follows. Nucleated cell counts per sample were estimated from amplification of reference gene primers within the assay. Sequence reads were collapsed and filtered to measure the absolute abundance of every unique TCRbeta CDR3 rearrangement. For each sample, productive Simpson clonality was calculated by taking the square root of Simpson's diversity index across productive rearrangements. Drawn from immuneACCESS, this table holds only the in-frame rearrangements with V and J called that TCRdb kept. Clones are partly lost; checked studies trace under half to an unresolved V gene and leave the rest unexplained. V and J calls and clone size are copied from that table; D and trimming were computed from the DNA. The sample table lists about 250,000 clones, 83% of them with a count of one. In total, the top ten clones hold roughly 7.8% of the sample.

Sequencing used peripheral blood. The sequence came from a man aged 40-55 years with active or convalescent COVID-19. The chain is encoded by TRBV6-5 joined to TRBJ2-7, and the D gene may be TRBD1, 5 bases matching. DNA sequence: TGTGCCAGCAGTTACGGGGCCGGCTGGTACGAGCAGTACTTC. Its protein is CASSYGAGWYEQYF.